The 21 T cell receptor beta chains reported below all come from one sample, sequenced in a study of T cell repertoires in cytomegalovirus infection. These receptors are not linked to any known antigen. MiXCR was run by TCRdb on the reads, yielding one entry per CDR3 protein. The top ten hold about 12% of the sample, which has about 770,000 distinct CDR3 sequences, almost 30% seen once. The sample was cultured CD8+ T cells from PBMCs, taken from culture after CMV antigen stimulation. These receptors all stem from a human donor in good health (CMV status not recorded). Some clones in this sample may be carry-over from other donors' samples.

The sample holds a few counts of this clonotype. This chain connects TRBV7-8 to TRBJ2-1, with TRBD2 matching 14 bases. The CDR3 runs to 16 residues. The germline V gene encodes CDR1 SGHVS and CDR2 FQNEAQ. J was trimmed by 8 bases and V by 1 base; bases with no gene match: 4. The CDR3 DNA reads TGTGCCAGCAGCTTAGGCGGACTAGCGGGGGGCCATGAGCAGTTCTTC. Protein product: CASSLGGLAGGHEQFF.

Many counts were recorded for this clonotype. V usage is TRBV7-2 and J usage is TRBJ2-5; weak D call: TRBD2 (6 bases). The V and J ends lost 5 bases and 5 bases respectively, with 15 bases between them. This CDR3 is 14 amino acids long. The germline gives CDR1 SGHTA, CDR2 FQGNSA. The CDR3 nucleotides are TGTGCCAGCAGCCCGGGACTCGCTACGGAGACCCAGTACTTC. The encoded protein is CASSPGLATETQYF.

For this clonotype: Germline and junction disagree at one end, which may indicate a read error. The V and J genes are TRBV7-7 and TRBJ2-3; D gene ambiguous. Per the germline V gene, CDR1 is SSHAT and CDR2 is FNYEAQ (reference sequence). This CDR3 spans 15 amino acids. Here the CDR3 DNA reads TGTGCTAGCAGCTTGAGCCAATCGTTAGCAGATACGCAGTATTTT. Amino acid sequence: CASSLSQSLADTQYF.

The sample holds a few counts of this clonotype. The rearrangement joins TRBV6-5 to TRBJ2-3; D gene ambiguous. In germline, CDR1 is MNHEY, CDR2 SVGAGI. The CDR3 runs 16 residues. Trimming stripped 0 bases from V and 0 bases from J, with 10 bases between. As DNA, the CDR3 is TGTGCCAGCAGTTACTCGGTGGCTGCCAGCACAGATACGCAGTATTTT. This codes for CASSYSVAASTDTQYF.

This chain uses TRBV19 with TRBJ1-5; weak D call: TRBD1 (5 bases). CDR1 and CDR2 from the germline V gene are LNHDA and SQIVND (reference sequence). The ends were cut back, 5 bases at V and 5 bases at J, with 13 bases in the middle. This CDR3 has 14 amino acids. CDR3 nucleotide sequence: TGTGCCAGTAGTTCAGGGTGGGCGGATCAGCCCCAGCATTTT. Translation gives CASSSGWADQPQHF.

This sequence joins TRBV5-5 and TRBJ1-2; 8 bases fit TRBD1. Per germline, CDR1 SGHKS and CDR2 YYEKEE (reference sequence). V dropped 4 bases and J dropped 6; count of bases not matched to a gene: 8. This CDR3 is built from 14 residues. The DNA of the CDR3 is TGTGCCAGCAGCCTCTCGGACAGGGAACATGGCTACACCTTC. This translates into CASSLSDREHGYTF.

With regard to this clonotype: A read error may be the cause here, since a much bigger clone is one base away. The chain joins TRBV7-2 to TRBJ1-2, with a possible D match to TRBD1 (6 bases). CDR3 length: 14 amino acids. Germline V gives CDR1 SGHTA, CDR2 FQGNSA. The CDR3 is CASSLAGQTYSYTF. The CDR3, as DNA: TGTGCCAGCAGCTTAGCCGGACAGACCTATAGCTACACCTTC. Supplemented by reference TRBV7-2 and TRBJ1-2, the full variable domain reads GAGVSQSPSNKVTEKGKDVELRCDPISGHTALYWYRQSLGQGLEFLIYFQGNSAPDKSGLPSDRFSAERTGGSVSTLTIQRTQQEDSAVYLCASSLAGQTYSYTFGSGTRLTVV.

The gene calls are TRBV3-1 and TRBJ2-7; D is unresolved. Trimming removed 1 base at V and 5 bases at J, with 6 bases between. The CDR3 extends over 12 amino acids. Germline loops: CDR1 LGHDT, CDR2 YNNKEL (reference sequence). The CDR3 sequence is CASSQVNHEQYF. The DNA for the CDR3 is TGTGCCAGCAGCCAAGTAAACCACGAGCAGTACTTC.

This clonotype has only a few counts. Here the CDR3 reads CASSNWDSLGGYTF. In nucleotides, the CDR3 is TGCGCCAGCAGTAACTGGGACAGCCTAGGAGGCTACACCTTC. The chain carries TRBV5-1 and TRBJ1-2; 7 nucleotides align to TRBD1. The CDR3 runs 14 residues. Germline V gene data show CDR1 as SGHRS and CDR2 as YFSETQ. Trimming cost V 5 bases and J 8 bases; bases outside gene matches: 12.

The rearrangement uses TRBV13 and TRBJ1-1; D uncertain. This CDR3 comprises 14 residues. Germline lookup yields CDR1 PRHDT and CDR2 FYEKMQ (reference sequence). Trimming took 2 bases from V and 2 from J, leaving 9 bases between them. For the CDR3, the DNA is TGTGCCAGCAGCTTAAGAAAGATCAACACTGAAGCTTTCTTT. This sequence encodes CASSLRKINTEAFF.

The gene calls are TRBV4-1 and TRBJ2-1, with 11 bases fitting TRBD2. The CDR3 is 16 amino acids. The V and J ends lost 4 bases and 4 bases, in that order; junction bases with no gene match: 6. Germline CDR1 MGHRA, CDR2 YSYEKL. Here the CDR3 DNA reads TGCGCCAGCAGCCGAGTAGCGGGGGGGCTTTACAATGAGCAGTTCTTC. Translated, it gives CASSRVAGGLYNEQFF.

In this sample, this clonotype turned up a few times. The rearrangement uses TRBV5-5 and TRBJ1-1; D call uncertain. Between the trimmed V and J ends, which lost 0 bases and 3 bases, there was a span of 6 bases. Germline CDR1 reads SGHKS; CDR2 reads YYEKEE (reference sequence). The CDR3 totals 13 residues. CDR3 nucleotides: TGTGCCAGCAGCTTGGAACAGTACACTGAAGCTTTCTTT. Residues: CASSLEQYTEAFF.

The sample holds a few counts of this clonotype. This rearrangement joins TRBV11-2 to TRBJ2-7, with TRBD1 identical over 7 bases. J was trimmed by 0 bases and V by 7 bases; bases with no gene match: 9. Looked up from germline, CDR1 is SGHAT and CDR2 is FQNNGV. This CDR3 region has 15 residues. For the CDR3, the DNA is TGTGCCAGCACCCAGGGAAGGGGGCGCTCCTACGAGCAGTACTTC. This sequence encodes CASTQGRGRSYEQYF. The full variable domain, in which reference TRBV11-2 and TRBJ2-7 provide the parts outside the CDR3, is EAGVAQSPRYKIIEKRQSVAFWCNPISGHATLYWYQQILGQGPKLLIQFQNNGVVDDSQLPKDRFSAERLKGVDSTLKIQPAKLEDSAVYLCASTQGRGRSYEQYFGPGTRLTVT.

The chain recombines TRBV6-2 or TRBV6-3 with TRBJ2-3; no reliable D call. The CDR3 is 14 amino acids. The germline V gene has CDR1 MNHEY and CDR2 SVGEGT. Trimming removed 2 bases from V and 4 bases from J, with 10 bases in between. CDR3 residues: CASSYLGMADTQYF. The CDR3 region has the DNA TGTGCCAGCAGTTACCTGGGCATGGCAGATACGCAGTATTTT.

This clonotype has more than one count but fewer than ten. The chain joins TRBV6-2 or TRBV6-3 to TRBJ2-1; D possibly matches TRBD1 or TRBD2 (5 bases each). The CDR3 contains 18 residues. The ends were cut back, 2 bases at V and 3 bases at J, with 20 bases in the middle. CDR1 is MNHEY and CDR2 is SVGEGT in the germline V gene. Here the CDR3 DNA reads TGTGCCAGCAGTTACCCGAGACACGAGGGGCGCAGCTACAATGAGCAGTTCTTC. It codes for CASSYPRHEGRSYNEQFF.

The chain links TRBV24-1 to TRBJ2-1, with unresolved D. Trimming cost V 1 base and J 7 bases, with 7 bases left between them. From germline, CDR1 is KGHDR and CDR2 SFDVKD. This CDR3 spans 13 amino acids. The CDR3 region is CATSDFMGNEQFF. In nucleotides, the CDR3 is TGTGCCACCAGTGATTTTATGGGGAATGAGCAGTTCTTC.

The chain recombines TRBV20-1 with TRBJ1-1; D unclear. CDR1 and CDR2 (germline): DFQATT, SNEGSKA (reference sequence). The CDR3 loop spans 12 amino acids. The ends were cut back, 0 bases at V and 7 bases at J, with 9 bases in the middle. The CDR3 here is CSARESTVEAFF. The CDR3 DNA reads TGCAGTGCTAGAGAAAGCACAGTTGAAGCTTTCTTT.

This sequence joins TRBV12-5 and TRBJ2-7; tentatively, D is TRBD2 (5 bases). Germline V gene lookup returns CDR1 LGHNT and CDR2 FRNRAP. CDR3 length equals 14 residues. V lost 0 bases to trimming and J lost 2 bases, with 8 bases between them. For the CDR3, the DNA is TGTGCTAGTGGTTTGGTAGCCGGGACCTACGAGCAGTACTTC. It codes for CASGLVAGTYEQYF.

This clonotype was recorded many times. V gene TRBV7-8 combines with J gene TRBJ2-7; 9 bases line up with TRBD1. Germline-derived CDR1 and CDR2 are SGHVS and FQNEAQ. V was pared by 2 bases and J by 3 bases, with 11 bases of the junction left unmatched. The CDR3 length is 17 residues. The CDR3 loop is CASSLSRWGQGHYEQYF. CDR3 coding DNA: TGTGCCAGCAGCTTATCGAGATGGGGACAGGGACACTACGAGCAGTACTTC.

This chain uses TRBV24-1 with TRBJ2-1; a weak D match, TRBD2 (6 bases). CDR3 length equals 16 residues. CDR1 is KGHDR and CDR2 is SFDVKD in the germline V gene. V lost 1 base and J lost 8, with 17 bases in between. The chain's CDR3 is CATSDFEGGSRDEQFF. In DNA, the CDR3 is TGTGCCACCAGTGATTTCGAAGGAGGGAGTAGGGATGAGCAGTTCTTC.

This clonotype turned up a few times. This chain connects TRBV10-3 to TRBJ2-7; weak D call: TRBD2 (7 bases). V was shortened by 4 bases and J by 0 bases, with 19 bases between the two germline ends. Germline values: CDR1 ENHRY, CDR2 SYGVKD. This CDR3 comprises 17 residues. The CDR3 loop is CAISGKDAGASSYEQYF. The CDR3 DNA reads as TGTGCCATCAGTGGAAAGGATGCGGGGGCCTCCTCCTACGAGCAGTACTTC.